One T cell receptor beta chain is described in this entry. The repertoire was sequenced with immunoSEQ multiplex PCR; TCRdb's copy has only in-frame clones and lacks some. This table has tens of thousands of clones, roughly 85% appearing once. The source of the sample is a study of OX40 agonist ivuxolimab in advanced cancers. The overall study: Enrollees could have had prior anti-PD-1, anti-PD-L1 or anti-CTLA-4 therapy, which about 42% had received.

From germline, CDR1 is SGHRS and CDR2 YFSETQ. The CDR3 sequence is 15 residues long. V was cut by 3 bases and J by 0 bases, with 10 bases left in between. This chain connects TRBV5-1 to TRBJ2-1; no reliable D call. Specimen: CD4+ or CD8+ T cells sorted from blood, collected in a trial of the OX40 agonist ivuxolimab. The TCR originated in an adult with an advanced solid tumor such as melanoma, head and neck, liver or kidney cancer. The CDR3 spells CASSSTRSSYNEQFF. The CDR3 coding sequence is TGCGCCAGCAGCTCCACTCGGAGCTCCTACAATGAGCAGTTCTTC.